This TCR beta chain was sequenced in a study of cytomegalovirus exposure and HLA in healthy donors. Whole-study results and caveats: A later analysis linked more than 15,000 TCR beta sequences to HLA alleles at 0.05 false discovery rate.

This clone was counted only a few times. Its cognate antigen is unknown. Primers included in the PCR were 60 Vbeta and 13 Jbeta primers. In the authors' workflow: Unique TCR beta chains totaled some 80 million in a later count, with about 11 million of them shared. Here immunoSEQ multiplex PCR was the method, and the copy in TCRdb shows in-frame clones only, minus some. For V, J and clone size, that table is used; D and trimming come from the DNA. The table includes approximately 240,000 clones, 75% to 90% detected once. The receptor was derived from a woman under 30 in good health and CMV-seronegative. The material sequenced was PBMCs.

The CDR3 protein is CASRRLASSTDTQYF. CDR3 sequence (DNA): TGCGCCAGCAGGCGACTAGCGTCAAGCACAGATACGCAGTATTTT. The chain carries TRBV10-2 and TRBJ2-3; TRBD2 agrees at 8 bases. The germline V gene has CDR1 WSHSY and CDR2 SAAADI. Trimming removed 6 bases from V and 0 bases from J; junction bases left unmatched: 5. The CDR3 spans 15 residues.